Described below is a single T cell receptor beta chain sequence and its context. This sample stems from a study of shared clonotypes between healthy human individuals. Germline CDR1 PRHDT, CDR2 FYEKMQ (reference sequence). The CDR3 consists of 16 residues. The V gene lost 5 bases and the J gene lost 6 bases, with 20 bases spanning the gap. Over several immunoSEQ plates, each subset's genomic DNA was distributed in even portions. Spread over ten immunoSEQ deep assay plates, unsorted PBMC DNA underwent sequencing. This table comes from immunoSEQ multiplex PCR, and its TCRdb copy is limited to in-frame clones, with some not included. The table shows about 490,000 clones, with around 80% occurring only once. Donors had no recently reported acute infections or vaccinations and were HIV-negative. Unsorted samples used some 89 million PBMCs for genomic DNA.

The sequenced sample was PBMCs. The rearrangement joins TRBV13 to TRBJ2-1; D is unclear. The sequence came from a woman in her forties in good health. Some clones in this sample may be carry-over from other donors' samples. The CDR3 region is CASSPPDGPPGNEQFF. The CDR3 DNA sequence: TGTGCCAGCAGCCCCCCAGACGGGCCTCCGGGCAATGAGCAGTTCTTC.